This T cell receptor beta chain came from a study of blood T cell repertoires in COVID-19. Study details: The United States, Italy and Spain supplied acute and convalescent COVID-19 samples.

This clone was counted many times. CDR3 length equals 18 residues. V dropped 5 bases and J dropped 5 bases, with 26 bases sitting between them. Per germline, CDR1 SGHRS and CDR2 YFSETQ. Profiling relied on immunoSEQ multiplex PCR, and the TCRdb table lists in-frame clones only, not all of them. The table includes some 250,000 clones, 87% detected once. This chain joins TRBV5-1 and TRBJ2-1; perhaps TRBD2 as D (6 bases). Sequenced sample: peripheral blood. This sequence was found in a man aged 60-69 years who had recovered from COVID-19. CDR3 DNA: TGCGCCAGCAGTCCTAAACCCGTCGGGGGTGGTCCCAACAATGAGCAGTTCTTC. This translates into CASSPKPVGGGPNNEQFF.